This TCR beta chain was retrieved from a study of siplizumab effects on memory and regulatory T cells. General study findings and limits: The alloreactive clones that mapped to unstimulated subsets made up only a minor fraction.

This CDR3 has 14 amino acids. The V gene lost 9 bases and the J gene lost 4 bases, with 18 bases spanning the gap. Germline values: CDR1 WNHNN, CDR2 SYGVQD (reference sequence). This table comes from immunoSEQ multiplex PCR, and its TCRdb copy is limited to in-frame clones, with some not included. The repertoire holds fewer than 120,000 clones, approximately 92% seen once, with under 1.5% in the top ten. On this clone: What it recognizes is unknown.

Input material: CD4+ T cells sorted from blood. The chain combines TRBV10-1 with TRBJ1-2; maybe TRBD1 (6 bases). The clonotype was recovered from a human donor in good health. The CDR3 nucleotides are TGCGCCAGGACCCCCCCGGGGGCGGCCTATGGCTACACCTTC. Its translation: CARTPPGAAYGYTF.